This T cell receptor (beta chain) came from a study of monozygotic twins with inflammatory bowel disease. The germline V gene has CDR1 LGHNA and CDR2 YSLEER. CDR3 length: 15 residues. TCRalpha and TCRbeta cDNA underwent two nested PCRs of 16 and 9 cycles. TCRdb re-called the 5' RACE reads and shows each CDR3 protein once, DNA omitted. Seen in this sample are some 150,000 distinct CDR3 sequences; the ten most common clones hold 6% to 9.5%. Source material: blood. The rearrangement links TRBV4-3 to TRBJ1-1; TCRdb's D gene call, TRBD1, goes unchecked for lack of DNA. The TCR originated in a human donor with ulcerative colitis or Crohn's disease, or a healthy co-twin of an affected twin (not recorded which). The CDR3 is CASSQDRALNTEAFF.